The 27 T cell receptor beta chains in this list originate from one sample, sequenced in a study of shared clonotypes between healthy human individuals. Some clones are missing from TCRdb's copy, which holds only in-frame ones; the method was immunoSEQ multiplex PCR. The profile covers some 2.1 million clones, with 90% to 95% appearing a single time and approximately 0.13% taken by the ten largest. Sequenced sample: naive CD4+ T cells sorted from blood. The sample's subset: CD45RA+ positively selected. Receptors were obtained from a man between 18 and 29 years old in good health.

The CDR3 loop is CASGRQGAYEQYF. The CDR3 nucleotides are TGTGCCAGCGGTCGACAGGGGGCCTACGAGCAGTACTTC. The J gene is TRBJ2-7, the V gene TRBV2, with 9 positions matching TRBD1. The trim removed 8 bases at V and 2 bases at J, leaving 4 bases unmatched. This CDR3 comprises 13 residues. Germline V gene sequence: CDR1 SNHLY, CDR2 FYNNEI.

The chain links TRBV29-1 to TRBJ2-7; weak D call: TRBD1 (6 bases). Germline-derived CDR1 and CDR2 are SQVTM and ANQGSEA. There are 13 residues in the CDR3. V was pared by 4 bases and J by 5 bases, with 15 bases between. The CDR3 spells CSVVDRTGHEQYF. CDR3 coding DNA: TGCAGCGTTGTAGACAGGACGGGCCACGAGCAGTACTTC.

The V gene is TRBV11-2, the J gene TRBJ2-2, with D perhaps matching TRBD1 (5 bases). Trimming left V 5 bases short and J 6 bases short, with 13 bases between. Germline assignment: CDR1 SGHAT and CDR2 FQNNGV. The CDR3 totals 14 residues. CDR3 nucleotide sequence: TGTGCCAGCAGCCTTCGGGCAGGGCCCGGGGAGCTGTTTTTT. Translating gives CASSLRAGPGELFF.

Worth noting for this clone: This sample includes further DNA sequences coding for the same CDR3. The V call is TRBV11-2, the J call TRBJ2-3; 11 bases align to TRBD2. This CDR3 contains 16 residues. The J segment lost 2 bases and the V segment lost 3 bases, leaving 4 bases of the junction unmatched. CDR1 and CDR2 from the germline V gene are SGHAT and FQNNGV. The CDR3 region is CASSFTSGGVTDTQYF. The CDR3 bases are TGTGCCAGCAGCTTTACTAGCGGGGGCGTCACAGATACGCAGTATTTT. The variable domain in full, completed from reference TRBV11-2 and TRBJ2-3, reads EAGVAQSPRYKIIEKRQSVAFWCNPISGHATLYWYQQILGQGPKLLIQFQNNGVVDDSQLPKDRFSAERLKGVDSTLKIQPAKLEDSAVYLCASSFTSGGVTDTQYFGPGTRLTVL.

With regard to this clone: Other nucleotide sequences from this sample produce the same CDR3. This chain uses TRBV19 with TRBJ1-2; no firm D call. This CDR3 comprises 13 residues. The germline gives CDR1 LNHDA, CDR2 SQIVND (reference sequence). Deletions cut 7 bases from V and 0 bases from J, with 9 bases between. The CDR3 DNA follows: TGTGCCAGTAAAGGCGGAGCTAACTATGGCTACACCTTC. Amino acid sequence: CASKGGANYGYTF. Using reference TRBV19 and TRBJ1-2 for the parts outside the CDR3, the full variable domain is DGGITQSPKYLFRKEGQNVTLSCEQNLNHDAMYWYRQDPGQGLRLIYYSQIVNDFQKGDIAEGYSVSREKKESFPLTVTSAQKNPTAFYLCASKGGANYGYTFGSGTRLTVV.

DNA of the CDR3: TGTGCCTGGAGTGTACATTGGGGGGCAGGGAACTATGGCTACACCTTC. This encodes CAWSVHWGAGNYGYTF. The V call is TRBV30, the J call TRBJ1-2; tentatively, D is TRBD1 (6 bases). The CDR3 is made up of 16 amino acids. V was cut by 0 bases and J by 2 bases, with 16 bases left in between. The germline CDR1 and CDR2 sequences are GTSNPN and SVGIG (reference sequence). Full variable domain (missing parts from reference TRBV30 and TRBJ1-2): SQTIHQWPATLVQPVGSPLSLECTVEGTSNPNLYWYRQAAGRGLQLLFYSVGIGQISSEVPQNLSASRPQDRQFILSSKKLLLSDSGFYLCAWSVHWGAGNYGYTFGSGTRLTVV.

The chain recombines TRBV7-9 with TRBJ2-3, with TRBD2 matching 7 bases. This CDR3 spans 12 amino acids. Germline loops: CDR1 SEHNR, CDR2 FQNEAQ (reference sequence). The CDR3 reads CASGQSTDTQYF. CDR3 nucleotide sequence: TGTGCTAGCGGGCAGTCCACAGATACGCAGTATTTT.

V usage is TRBV29-1 and J usage is TRBJ1-4; no clear D. CDR1 and CDR2 (germline): SQVTM, ANQGSEA. V lost 4 bases to trimming and J lost 0 bases, with 9 bases between them. This CDR3 has 14 residues. CDR3 region: CSVALEPTNEKLFF. The CDR3 DNA reads TGCAGCGTTGCTCTGGAACCAACTAATGAAAAACTGTTTTTT. The whole variable domain, filled in from reference TRBV29-1 and TRBJ1-4, reads SAVISQKPSRDICQRGTSLTIQCQVDSQVTMMFWYRQQPGQSLTLIATANQGSEATYESGFVIDKFPISRPNLTFSTLTVSNMSPEDSSIYLCSVALEPTNEKLFFGSGTQLSVL.

The CDR3 here is CASNTLTRMNTEAFF. CDR3 nucleotide sequence: TGTGCCAGCAATACTTTGACCCGAATGAACACTGAAGCTTTCTTT. The rearrangement joins TRBV6-5 to TRBJ1-1; D is unclear. V was trimmed by 7 bases and J by 0 bases, leaving 15 bases between them. The germline V gene encodes CDR1 MNHEY and CDR2 SVGAGI. CDR3 length: 15 amino acids.

The chain carries TRBV4-3 and TRBJ2-5; D assignment may be TRBD1 or TRBD2 (5 bases each). CDR1 and CDR2 (germline): LGHNA, YSLEER. The CDR3 runs to 20 residues. V shed 0 bases and J shed 0 bases, with 23 bases lying between them. The CDR3 loop reads CASSQEGGVGAGPHQETQYF. The CDR3 DNA reads as TGCGCCAGCAGCCAAGAAGGAGGTGTCGGGGCAGGGCCCCACCAAGAGACCCAGTACTTC.

Details on this clone: Additional DNA sequences in this sample encode the identical CDR3. This chain joins TRBV6-1 and TRBJ2-1, with D possibly TRBD1 on 5 matching bases. CDR3 length: 12 amino acids. Trimming shortened V by 2 bases and J by 6 bases, and 5 bases separated the two germline ends. The germline CDR1 and CDR2 sequences are MNHNS and SASEGT. The CDR3 DNA reads as TGTGCCAGCAGTGAACAGGGCAATGAGCAGTTCTTC. Its translation is CASSEQGNEQFF.

This chain connects TRBV5-4 to TRBJ2-7; D possibly matches TRBD1 or TRBD2 (6 bases each). The CDR3 totals 14 residues. Germline loops: CDR1 SGHNT, CDR2 YYREEE (reference sequence). The V end lost 3 bases, the J end lost 4 bases, and 14 bases lay between the germline ends. CDR3 in DNA: TGTGCCAGCAGCTCAAATAGGGGGGCGTACGAGCAGTACTTC. This encodes CASSSNRGAYEQYF.

Written as DNA, the CDR3 is TGTGCCAGCTCACCACTTCCCAGCAATCAGCCCCAGCATTTT. Amino acid sequence: CASSPLPSNQPQHF. The chain has TRBV18 and TRBJ1-5; no clear D gene. This CDR3 is 14 amino acids long. V was shortened by 1 base and J by 1 base, with 5 bases between the two germline ends. Germline V CDR1 and CDR2: KGHSH, LQKENI.

In this sample, this clone turned up once. The chain combines TRBV6-6 with TRBJ2-1; 8 bases are shared with TRBD2. CDR1 is MNHNY, CDR2 SVGAGI, per germline (reference sequence). The V and J ends lost 4 bases and 0 bases, in that order; junction bases with no gene match: 5. This CDR3 has 16 residues. The CDR3 reads CASSSSGTSSYNEQFF. The DNA of the CDR3 is TGTGCCAGCAGTTCTTCCGGGACTAGCTCCTACAATGAGCAGTTCTTC.

This chain uses TRBV6-5 with TRBJ2-1, with 7 bases that match TRBD1. CDR1 is MNHEY and CDR2 is SVGAGI in the germline V gene. V gave up 3 bases and J gave up 2 bases; unmatched junction bases: 7. The CDR3 is 16 amino acids. CDR3 bases: TGTGCCAGCAGTTATAGAGGGCAGGGGGCCTACAATGAGCAGTTCTTC. It specifies CASSYRGQGAYNEQFF.

This clone was seen a single time. This chain links TRBV2 with TRBJ1-4; D perhaps matches TRBD1 (5 bases). V was shortened by 5 bases and J by 3 bases, with 13 bases between the two germline ends. There are 15 residues in the CDR3. Germline CDR1 is SNHLY and CDR2 is FYNNEI. The CDR3 region is CASSIDRSSNEKLFF. CDR3 DNA sequence: TGTGCCAGCAGTATCGACAGATCTTCTAATGAAAAACTGTTTTTT.

The J gene is TRBJ2-7, the V gene TRBV5-1; 16 bases line up with TRBD2. The V segment lost 7 bases and the J segment 2 bases; nucleotides outside the gene matches: 6. In germline, CDR1 is SGHRS, CDR2 YFSETQ. The CDR3 is 16 amino acids. CDR3: CASWEGTSGRAYEQYF. DNA of the CDR3: TGCGCCAGCTGGGAAGGGACTAGCGGGAGGGCCTACGAGCAGTACTTC.

In the case of this clone: Other DNA sequences of this sample code for an identical CDR3. The chain is built from TRBV5-1 and TRBJ1-5; 7 bases fit TRBD1. The CDR3 is 14 residues long. V gave up 4 bases and J gave up 5 bases; unmatched junction bases: 6. Per the germline V gene, CDR1 is SGHRS and CDR2 is YFSETQ. The CDR3 DNA is TGCGCCAGCAGCCCGGGGACAGATTATCAGCCCCAGCATTTT. This codes for CASSPGTDYQPQHF.

CDR3 amino acids: CAWSVRVAGAETQYF. CDR3 DNA sequence: TGTGCCTGGAGTGTAAGAGTTGCGGGAGCTGAGACCCAGTACTTC. J is TRBJ2-5 and V is TRBV30, with 7 bases lining up with TRBD2. The V segment lost 0 bases and the J segment 5 bases; nucleotides outside the gene matches: 9. CDR3 size: 15 residues. Germline values: CDR1 GTSNPN, CDR2 SVGIG (reference sequence).

This rearrangement joins TRBV11-3 to TRBJ2-1; TRBD2 agrees at 8 bases. V was pared by 0 bases and J by 8 bases, with 6 bases of the junction left unmatched. This CDR3 has 15 amino acids. From germline, CDR1 is SGHNT and CDR2 YENEEA. CDR3 sequence: CASSLDWTSSDEQFF. In DNA form, the CDR3 reads TGTGCCAGCAGCTTAGATTGGACTAGCAGCGATGAGCAGTTCTTC.

This clone has just one count. Other DNA sequences in the same sample also yield this CDR3. The chain carries TRBV6-4 and TRBJ1-4, with 7 positions matching TRBD1. Germline-derived CDR1 and CDR2 are MRHNA and SNTAGT. This CDR3 has 13 amino acids. The junction had 5 bases not matched to a gene; V was cut back by 6 bases and J by 7 bases. The CDR3 coding sequence is TGTGCCAGCAGCCGGGACAGAGGTGAAAAACTGTTTTTT. The encoded protein is CASSRDRGEKLFF.

For this clone: The same CDR3 arises from other DNA sequences in this sample as well. The V and J genes are TRBV7-2 and TRBJ2-1; 8 bases match TRBD1. This CDR3 is built from 15 residues. J lost 0 bases, V lost 5 bases, and 3 bases had no gene match. CDR1 is SGHTA and CDR2 is FQGNSA in the germline V gene. The CDR3 protein is CASSVDRGSYNEQFF. The CDR3 DNA reads TGTGCCAGCAGCGTAGACAGGGGCTCCTACAATGAGCAGTTCTTC.

With respect to this clone: It may be a read error: a sequence one base away is much more abundant. Other DNA sequences from this sample encode an identical CDR3 as well. V is TRBV6-5 and J is TRBJ2-6; no definite D call. The CDR3 covers 13 residues. V lost 2 bases and J lost 2, with 1 base in between. Germline CDR1 and CDR2: MNHEY and SVGAGI. Here the CDR3 DNA reads TGTGCCAGCAGTTACCCTGGGGCCAACGTCCTGACTTTC. This translates into CASSYPGANVLTF.

The chain has TRBV11-2 and TRBJ2-2; D ambiguous. The germline V and J ends were trimmed by 0 bases and 1 base, with 6 bases remaining between them. Per germline, CDR1 SGHAT and CDR2 FQNNGV. This CDR3 has 15 residues. This CDR3 is CASSLEGQNTGELFF. CDR3 sequence (DNA): TGTGCCAGCAGCTTAGAGGGTCAGAACACCGGGGAGCTGTTTTTT.

This clone is a singleton in its sample. Here the CDR3 DNA reads TGTGCCAGCAGCGGAAGGGGACAGACTAATGAAAAACTGTTTTTT. This translates into CASSGRGQTNEKLFF. This chain uses TRBV9 with TRBJ1-4, with 7 bases that match TRBD1. The CDR3 length is 15 residues. The germline V gene has CDR1 SGDLS and CDR2 YYNGEE. The J segment lost 2 bases and the V segment lost 3 bases, leaving 4 bases of the junction unmatched.

The chain is built from TRBV14 and TRBJ1-2; D gene unclear. The germline V and J ends were trimmed by 4 bases and 3 bases, with 6 bases remaining between them. The CDR3 sequence is 12 residues long. Germline CDR1 reads SGHDN; CDR2 reads FVKESK. For the CDR3, the DNA is TGTGCCAGCAGCCCAACCGACTATGGCTACACCTTC. Protein: CASSPTDYGYTF.

This sequence joins TRBV10-3 and TRBJ1-6; D remains unclear. This CDR3 has 14 amino acids. V lost 4 bases to trimming and J lost 8 bases, with 12 bases between them. The germline V gene has CDR1 ENHRY and CDR2 SYGVKD. The CDR3, as DNA: TGTGCCATCAGTGGTTTACAGACCGATTCACCCCTCCACTTT. This gives the protein CAISGLQTDSPLHF.